The clone carrying this T cell receptor beta chain was detected ten times or more. This beta chain was picked up by a library intended for alpha chains and is off target, so its count carries little meaning. This entry is derived from a study of spatial heterogeneity in lung cancer. The time point here: sample taken at primary tumor resection. The study sequenced unsorted whole RNA from tumor, nontumor lung or frozen PBMC. One entry per CDR3 protein results from TCRdb running MiXCR on the 5' RACE reads. Of approximately 6,900 distinct CDR3 sequences listed, around 3.6% are singletons. V was clipped by 6 bases and J by 5 bases; unmatched bases: 10. This CDR3 is 15 amino acids long. CDR1 DFQATT and CDR2 SNEGSKA come from the germline V gene (reference sequence).

The sample in question was normal lung tissue next to the tumor, obtained at surgery. The source is a female donor with early-stage non-small cell lung cancer. This rearrangement joins TRBV20-1 to TRBJ2-1; 10 bases match TRBD2. This CDR3 is CSATSGGAFDNEQFF. The CDR3 DNA reads TGCAGTGCGACAAGCGGGGGGGCCTTCGACAATGAGCAGTTCTTC.